This paragraph covers one TCR beta chain sequence. What it binds is not known. The sample belongs to a study of T cell responses to AZD1222 COVID-19 vaccine. Turning to the study itself: Combined were second doses at about 4 or about 12 weeks. The study's findings and limits: Increases in Spike-specific TCR breadth and depth were seen after two AZD1222 doses. Baseline seropositivity characterized only a handful of AZD1222 recipients.

Germline V gene sequence: CDR1 MNHEY, CDR2 SVGEGT. There are 17 residues in the CDR3. V lost 2 bases to trimming and J lost 7 bases, with 24 bases between them. Clones were sequenced by immunoSEQ multiplex PCR, and TCRdb holds only the in-frame ones, with some missing. The table has 130,000 or so clones, 75% to 95% seen once. The clonotype was recovered from an adult in good health. The V and J genes are TRBV6-2 or TRBV6-3 and TRBJ2-7, with D perhaps TRBD1 (6 bases). The specimen comprised peripheral blood, sampled on day 0 of AZD1222 vaccination. The CDR3 protein is CASSYRQTGPASGEQYF. CDR3 nucleotide sequence: TGTGCCAGCAGTTACCGTCAAACAGGGCCCGCCTCGGGAGAGCAGTACTTC.